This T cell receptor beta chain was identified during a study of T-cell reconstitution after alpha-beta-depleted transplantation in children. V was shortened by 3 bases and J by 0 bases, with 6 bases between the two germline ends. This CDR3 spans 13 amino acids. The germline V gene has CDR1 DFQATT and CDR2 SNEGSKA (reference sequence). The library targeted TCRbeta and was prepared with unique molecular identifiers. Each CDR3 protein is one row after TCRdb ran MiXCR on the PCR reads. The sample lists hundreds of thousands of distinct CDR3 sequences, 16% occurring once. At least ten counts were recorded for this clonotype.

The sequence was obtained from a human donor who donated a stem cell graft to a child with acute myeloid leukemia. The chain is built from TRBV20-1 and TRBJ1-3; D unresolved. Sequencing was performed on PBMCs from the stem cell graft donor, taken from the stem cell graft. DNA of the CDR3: TGCAGTGCTAGGAGGGTCTCTGGAAACACCATATATTTT. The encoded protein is CSARRVSGNTIYF.